A selection of T cell receptor beta chains follows, all from one sample in a study of vaccination and CD4 T cells after COVID-19. Each CDR3 protein gets one entry after TCRdb re-called the PCR reads with MiXCR. The data contain fewer than 6,500 distinct CDR3 sequences, less than 20% of them singletons. Antigens for these TCRs are unknown. The sequencing input was CD4+ T cells from blood, cultured in vitro. These TCRs come from a human donor who had recovered from COVID-19. Both conserved end residues are part of each CDR3. D genes are given only for firm matches. Where a row states a size, it is once, few, many or the class of an expanded clone; other rows omit it.

TRBV19,large,TRBD1,TRBJ2-5,CASSKGQVGETQYF,TGTGCCAGTAGTAAGGGACAGGTAGGGGAGACCCAGTACTTC
TRBV30,few,NA,TRBJ2-5,CAWRPRGETQYF,TGTGCCTGGAGGCCTAGAGGAGAGACCCAGTACTTC
TRBV20-1,NA,TRBD2,TRBJ2-7,CSALLTSGSYEQYF,TGCAGTGCTTTGCTGACTAGCGGCTCCTACGAGCAGTACTTC
TRBV11-3,few,TRBD1,TRBJ2-7,CASSSGQGDEQYF,TGTGCCAGCAGCTCGGGACAGGGAGACGAGCAGTACTTC
TRBV7-9,NA,NA,TRBJ2-1,CASSFARANEQFF,TGTGCCAGCAGCTTTGCCAGGGCCAATGAGCAGTTCTTC
TRBV20-1,medium-sized,TRBD1,TRBJ2-2,CSASRTGGRELFF,TGCAGTGCTAGCCGGACAGGGGGCAGGGAGCTGTTTTTT
TRBV2,few,TRBD1,TRBJ1-4,CASKSGTGVEKLFF,TGTGCCAGCAAATCCGGGACAGGGGTCGAAAAACTGTTTTTT
TRBV27,few,NA,TRBJ2-7,CASSIGTPQGPYEQYF,TGTGCCAGCAGTATAGGGACCCCGCAAGGCCCCTACGAGCAGTACTTC
TRBV20-1,few,NA,TRBJ1-3,CSAGDFPTSGNTIYF,TGCAGTGCAGGGGACTTCCCAACCTCTGGAAACACCATATATTTT
TRBV30,few,NA,TRBJ1-6,CAWRDPGQSGSPLHF,TGTGCCTGGAGGGACCCGGGACAATCGGGGTCACCCCTCCACTTT
TRBV18,NA,TRBD1,TRBJ1-6,CASSPADRGKNSPLHF,TGTGCCAGCTCACCAGCGGACAGGGGGAAGAATTCACCCCTCCACTTT
TRBV7-9,few,NA,TRBJ2-7,CASSLPPAVHEQYF,TGTGCCAGCAGCTTACCTCCCGCGGTTCACGAGCAGTACTTC
TRBV4-2,few,NA,TRBJ1-5,CASSQEGGSNQPQHF,TGTGCCAGCAGCCAAGAAGGGGGTAGCAATCAGCCCCAGCATTTT
TRBV21-1,few,NA,TRBJ1-5,CASSKGRAALHQPQHF,TGTGCCAGCAGCAAAGGACGGGCGGCCCTCCATCAGCCCCAGCATTTT
TRBV29-1,NA,TRBD1,TRBJ2-3,CSVEQGAKYF,TGCAGCGTTGAGCAGGGGGCAAAGTATTTT
TRBV5-1,NA,TRBD2,TRBJ2-1,CASSFTPGLAGGNEQFF,TGCGCCAGCAGCTTTACACCGGGACTAGCGGGAGGCAATGAGCAGTTCTTC
TRBV18,few,NA,TRBJ1-1,CASSPVPQQANTEAFF,TGTGCCAGCTCACCAGTTCCCCAGCAAGCGAACACTGAAGCTTTCTTT
TRBV4-1,NA,NA,TRBJ2-3,CASSHPHGVSTDTQYF,TGCGCCAGCAGCCACCCCCACGGGGTTAGCACAGATACGCAGTATTTT
TRBV5-1,NA,NA,TRBJ1-1,CASREDSLYTEAFF,TGCGCCAGCAGGGAGGACAGCTTATACACTGAAGCTTTCTTT
TRBV6-1,few,NA,TRBJ1-1,CASSGDRSRGEAFF,TGTGCCAGCAGTGGTGACAGGAGCCGTGGTGAAGCTTTCTTT
TRBV5-6,NA,TRBD2,TRBJ2-1,CASRASGGAINGQFF,TGTGCCAGCAGGGCTAGCGGGGGGGCCATCAATGGACAGTTCTTC
TRBV14,NA,NA,TRBJ2-7,CASSQGRASYEQYF,TGTGCCAGCAGCCAGGGACGGGCCTCCTACGAGCAGTACTTC
TRBV6-2/TRBV6-3,NA,TRBD2,TRBJ2-1,CASFPGLAGIVGLGNEQFF,TGTGCCAGCTTTCCGGGACTAGCGGGTATTGTGGGACTTGGTAATGAGCAGTTCTTC
TRBV11-2,NA,NA,TRBJ2-1,CASSLDLQQGYNEQFF,TGTGCCAGCAGCTTAGATCTGCAACAGGGTTACAATGAGCAGTTCTTC
TRBV2,medium-sized,TRBD1,TRBJ1-6,CASSGGTGSPTPLHF,TGTGCCAGCAGTGGCGGGACAGGGAGCCCGACACCCCTCCACTTT
TRBV24-1,medium-sized,TRBD1,TRBJ1-5,CATSPRGRNNQPQHF,TGTGCCACCAGTCCCAGGGGGAGGAACAATCAGCCCCAGCATTTT
TRBV20-1,NA,NA,TRBJ1-4,CSARDRRGNEKLFF,TGCAGTGCTAGAGATCGGAGGGGTAATGAAAAACTGTTTTTT
TRBV5-4,NA,NA,TRBJ2-2,CASSLGENRAGELFF,TGTGCCAGCAGCTTGGGGGAAAATCGGGCCGGGGAGCTGTTTTTT
TRBV12-3/TRBV12-4,NA,NA,TRBJ1-5,CASSFSGGQPQHF,TGTGCCAGCAGTTTTAGTGGAGGTCAGCCCCAGCATTTT
TRBV20-1,medium-sized,TRBD2,TRBJ2-3,CSARVGGGGTSTDTQYF,TGCAGTGCTAGAGTCGGCGGGGGGGGAACTAGCACAGATACGCAGTATTTT
TRBV7-3,few,NA,TRBJ2-1,CASSSGFAYDNEQFF,TGTGCCAGCAGCTCTGGATTCGCGTACGACAATGAGCAGTTCTTC
TRBV12-3/TRBV12-4,NA,TRBD2,TRBJ2-7,CASSAGLAGGPYEQYF,TGTGCCAGCAGTGCCGGACTAGCGGGAGGGCCTTACGAGCAGTACTTC
TRBV5-1,NA,NA,TRBJ2-2,CASSLEPNTGELFF,TGCGCCAGCAGCTTGGAACCGAACACCGGGGAGCTGTTTTTT
TRBV10-3,few,TRBD2,TRBJ2-3,CAIRPRGGVGADTQYF,TGTGCCATCAGGCCCCGGGGGGGCGTAGGCGCAGATACGCAGTATTTT
TRBV4-1,few,TRBD1,TRBJ2-1,CASSHRGGEQFF,TGCGCCAGCAGCCACAGAGGGGGCGAGCAGTTCTTC
TRBV6-1,NA,TRBD1,TRBJ1-2,CASSLTGEGYGYTF,TGTGCCAGCAGCCTCACAGGGGAAGGCTATGGCTACACCTTC
TRBV6-1,NA,NA,TRBJ1-4,CATREQGWNEKLFF,TGTGCCACCAGGGAACAGGGATGGAATGAAAAACTGTTTTTT
TRBV19,few,TRBD1,TRBJ2-3,CASSFAGQGLTDTQYF,TGTGCCAGTAGTTTCGCGGGACAGGGGCTGACAGATACGCAGTATTTT
TRBV5-1,few,TRBD1,TRBJ2-4,CASSGADRGGIQYF,TGCGCCAGCAGCGGAGCTGACAGGGGAGGCATTCAGTACTTC
TRBV18,few,NA,TRBJ2-1,CASSLGGAYNEQFF,TGTGCCAGCTCCCTGGGGGGTGCCTACAATGAGCAGTTCTTC
TRBV19,few,NA,TRBJ1-1,CASSYPTGFEAFF,TGTGCCAGTAGTTACCCTACAGGCTTTGAAGCTTTCTTT
TRBV25-1,medium-sized,NA,TRBJ1-6,CASKMGDNSPLHF,TGTGCCAGCAAAATGGGGGATAATTCACCCCTCCACTTT
TRBV15,NA,TRBD2,TRBJ2-7,CAVTSEHSYEQYF,TGTGCCGTCACTAGCGAGCACTCCTACGAGCAGTACTTC
TRBV15,few,TRBD1,TRBJ2-7,CATSRGQGAEQYF,TGTGCCACCAGCAGGGGACAGGGGGCCGAGCAGTACTTC
TRBV20-1,few,TRBD1,TRBJ2-7,CSATDRGPSYEQYF,TGCAGTGCAACCGACAGGGGACCCTCCTACGAGCAGTACTTC
TRBV4-1,few,NA,TRBJ2-2,CASSQDHATSNTGELFF,TGCGCCAGCAGCCAAGATCACGCAACCTCGAACACCGGGGAGCTGTTTTTT
TRBV2,few,NA,TRBJ1-1,CASSELLAEAFF,TGTGCCAGCAGTGAGTTGCTGGCTGAAGCTTTCTTT
TRBV7-6,medium-sized,NA,TRBJ1-6,CASSLRNSPLHF,TGTGCCAGCAGCCTTAGGAATTCACCCCTCCACTTT
TRBV28,few,NA,TRBJ2-2,CASSPGGLEANTGELFF,TGTGCCAGCAGCCCCGGAGGGCTTGAAGCGAACACCGGGGAGCTGTTTTTT
TRBV19,NA,NA,TRBJ2-7,CASSIEAGMREQYF,TGTGCCAGTAGTATAGAGGCAGGGATGAGGGAGCAGTACTTC
TRBV10-2,few,TRBD1,TRBJ2-5,CASSVAGGIETQYF,TGCGCCAGCAGTGTGGCAGGGGGCATAGAGACCCAGTACTTC
TRBV6-5,NA,NA,TRBJ2-3,CASSYTRDPWDTRYF,TGTGCCAGCAGTTACACCCGGGACCCCTGGGATACGCGGTATTTT
TRBV14,NA,NA,TRBJ1-6,CASSPSGRYNSPLHF,TGTGCCAGCAGCCCTAGTGGCAGATATAATTCACCCCTCCACTTT
TRBV24-1,NA,NA,TRBJ2-1,CATSDNSGSYNEQFF,TGTGCCACCAGTGATAATAGCGGCTCCTACAATGAGCAGTTCTTC
TRBV6-5,few,TRBD1,TRBJ2-7,CASSSPATGAYEQYF,TGTGCCAGCAGTTCCCCCGCGACAGGGGCCTACGAGCAGTACTTC
TRBV6-1,few,TRBD1,TRBJ1-5,CASSKDRAQPQHF,TGTGCCAGCAGTAAGGACAGGGCTCAGCCCCAGCATTTT
TRBV7-9,medium-sized,NA,TRBJ1-2,CASTAYGDGYGYTF,TGTGCCAGCACCGCATACGGGGATGGCTATGGCTACACCTTC